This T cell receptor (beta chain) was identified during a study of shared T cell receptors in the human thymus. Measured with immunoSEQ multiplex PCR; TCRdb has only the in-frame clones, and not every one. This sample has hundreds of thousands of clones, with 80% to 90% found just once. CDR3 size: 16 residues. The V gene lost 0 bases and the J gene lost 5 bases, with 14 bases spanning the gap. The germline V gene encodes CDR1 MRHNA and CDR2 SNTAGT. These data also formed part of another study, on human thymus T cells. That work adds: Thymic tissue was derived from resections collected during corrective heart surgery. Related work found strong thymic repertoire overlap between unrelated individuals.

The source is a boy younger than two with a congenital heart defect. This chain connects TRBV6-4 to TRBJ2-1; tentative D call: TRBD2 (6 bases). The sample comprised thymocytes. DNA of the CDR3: TGTGCCAGCAGTGACTCGCCCCAGCGGGTCCACAATGAGCAGTTCTTC. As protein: CASSDSPQRVHNEQFF.